These T cell receptor beta chains were read from a single sample in a study of cytomegalovirus exposure and HLA in healthy donors. Method: immunoSEQ multiplex PCR; TCRdb's copy keeps in-frame clones and lacks some. There are 150,000 to 200,000 clones in the sample; approximately 85% occur only once, and about 2.5% lies in the top ten. Sequenced material: PBMCs. The receptors derive from a woman aged 50 to 65 in good health and CMV-seronegative. Each CDR3 is given with its conserved first and last residue. D genes are given only for firm matches. Expanded clones are given a class, and other clones once, few, many or no size at all.

TRBV10-1	TRBJ2-5	TRBD2	few	TGCGCCAGCAGTGATACTAGCGGGAGTGGGACAAAAGAGACCCAGTACTTC	CASSDTSGSGTKETQYF
TRBV9	TRBJ2-7	TRBD2	-	TGTGCCAGCAGCGTAGAGCCTAGCGGGAACAAACTTTACGAGCAGTACTTC	CASSVEPSGNKLYEQYF
TRBV15	TRBJ2-3	-	-	TGTGCCACCAGCAGGGGAGGGGGAACGGCGGGCAAAGATACGCAGTATTTT	CATSRGGGTAGKDTQYF
TRBV6-5	TRBJ2-7	TRBD2	-	TGTGCCAGCAGTTCTAGCGGGAGGGCTGATGAGCAGTACTTC	CASSSSGRADEQYF
TRBV7-9	TRBJ2-3	-	-	TGTGCCAGCAGCGGGGCGCAGAGCTCCACAGATACGCAGTATTTT	CASSGAQSSTDTQYF
TRBV6-1	TRBJ2-1	-	once	TGTGCCAGCAGTGGACAGTTCAATGAGCAGTTCTTC	CASSGQFNEQFF
TRBV7-6	TRBJ2-5	TRBD1	-	TGTGCCAGCAGCTTAGACGCCAGGGGGCAAGAGACCCAGTACTTC	CASSLDARGQETQYF
TRBV5-1	TRBJ2-1	TRBD1	-	TGCGCCAGCAGTTATGCCGTTTTGACAGGGGGGAATGAGCAGTTCTTC	CASSYAVLTGGNEQFF
TRBV28	TRBJ2-7	-	-	TGTGCCAGCAGTCCCCCCTCGGCGCGGTCCTACGAGCAGTACTTC	CASSPPSARSYEQYF
TRBV19	TRBJ2-2	-	once	TGTGCCAGTAGTATAGATGCCAGGTCCGCGAACACCGGGGAGCTGTTTTTT	CASSIDARSANTGELFF
TRBV11-2	TRBJ2-3	-	-	TGTGCCAGCAGCTCTGGGTATGGGGGCGCAGATACGCAGTATTTT	CASSSGYGGADTQYF
TRBV5-1	TRBJ1-2	-	-	TGCGCCAGCAGCCTGACCGGGACTTCGGGGCCCTATGGCTACACCTTC	CASSLTGTSGPYGYTF
TRBV7-6	TRBJ2-2	-	-	TGTGCCAGCAGCTTACACAGGAACACCGGGGAGCTGTTTTTT	CASSLHRNTGELFF
TRBV7-6	TRBJ2-7	TRBD1	-	TGTGCCAGCAGCTTAGCAGGGGGCGCTTCCTACGAGCAGTACTTC	CASSLAGGASYEQYF
TRBV5-4	TRBJ1-1	-	-	TGTGCCAGCAGCCCGGAGGGCACTGAAGCTTTCTTT	CASSPEGTEAFF
TRBV2	TRBJ1-2	TRBD1	-	TGTGCCAGCAGCGAAGACAGGGGAAACTATGGCTACACCTTC	CASSEDRGNYGYTF
TRBV5-1	TRBJ2-7	-	-	TGCGCCAGCAGCCAAAGGAGGACAGCTTCCTACGAGCAGTACTTC	CASSQRRTASYEQYF
TRBV5-1	TRBJ1-1	-	-	TGCGCCAGCAGCTTGGACAACAGGGACACTGAAGCTTTCTTT	CASSLDNRDTEAFF
TRBV27	TRBJ1-6	-	-	TGTGCCAGCACACCTGGCCTTGGCAGGATCCTTAATTCACCCCTCCACTTT	CASTPGLGRILNSPLHF
TRBV5-1	TRBJ1-1	TRBD1	once	TGCGCCAGCAGCTTGGGAGACAGGGGGAACACTGAAGCTTTCTTT	CASSLGDRGNTEAFF
TRBV5-8	TRBJ1-2	TRBD1	once	TGTGCCAGCAGCTCCCTAGGACAGGGACGGTATGGCTACACCTTC	CASSSLGQGRYGYTF
TRBV28	TRBJ2-5	-	-	TGTGCCAGCAGTTTATATCAGGGGACGGTTGAGACCCAGTACTTC	CASSLYQGTVETQYF
TRBV11-2	TRBJ2-7	TRBD1	-	TGTGCCAGCAGCCCCGGGACAGGGGGGTGTGAGCAGTACTTC	CASSPGTGGCEQYF
TRBV15	TRBJ2-5	TRBD2	-	TGTGCCACCAGCAGAGATAGGTTTGCTAGCGGCCAAGAGACCCAGTACTTC	CATSRDRFASGQETQYF
TRBV6-6	TRBJ2-3	-	few	TGTGCCAGCACAGGGGTTGGGGATACGCAGTATTTT	CASTGVGDTQYF
TRBV11-2	TRBJ1-1	-	-	TGTGCCAGCAGCTCCACGGGTGTAACGGGGAACACTGAAGCTTTCTTT	CASSSTGVTGNTEAFF
TRBV19	TRBJ2-1	-	-	TGTGCCAGTAGTATAGTAGTAGAAGGGGCGAAGAATGAGCAGTTCTTC	CASSIVVEGAKNEQFF